This T cell receptor beta chain is drawn from a study of blood T cells in healthy people across ages. Isolated PBMCs totaled at least 6 million in each sample. Germline CDR1 is DFQATT and CDR2 is SNEGSKA (reference sequence). The CDR3 length is 15 residues. Alongside a J-beta primer mix, a sample-barcoded 5' primer served in a second PCR lasting about 7 to 11 cycles. MiXCR, run by TCRdb on the 5' RACE reads, gives a single entry per CDR3 protein. The sample yields roughly 1,100,000 distinct CDR3 sequences, under 30% seen once. These same data were also listed under a study on T cells of mothers and their children. This second report adds: Unrelated mother-child pairs always had slightly, but never significantly, lower normalized overlap than related pairs.

V usage is TRBV20-1 and J usage is TRBJ2-5, with 7 nucleotides matching TRBD1. Judging by the DNA end, TRBJ2-7 fits better; the J call may be wrong. Sequenced: blood. The receptor was isolated from a girl between 2 and 10 years old in good health. The CDR3 sequence: CSARVQGWDLYEQYF. CDR3 bases: TGCAGTGCTAGGGTACAGGGGTGGGACCTCTACGAGCAGTACTTC.